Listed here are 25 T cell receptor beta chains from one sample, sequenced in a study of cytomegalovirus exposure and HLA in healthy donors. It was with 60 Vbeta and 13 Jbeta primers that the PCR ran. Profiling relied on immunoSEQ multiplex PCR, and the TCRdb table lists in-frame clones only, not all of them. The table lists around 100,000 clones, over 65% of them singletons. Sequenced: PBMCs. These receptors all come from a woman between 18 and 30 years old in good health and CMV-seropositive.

This CDR3 is CASSQPRDGTGESNEQFF. In nucleotides, the CDR3 is TGTGCCAGCAGCCAGCCGAGGGATGGGACAGGGGAGAGCAATGAGCAGTTCTTC. The chain uses TRBV4-2 and TRBJ2-1; 10 nucleotides line up with TRBD1. V lost 3 bases to trimming and J lost 6 bases; unmatched junction nucleotides: 14. Per the germline V gene, CDR1 is LGHNA and CDR2 is YNFKEQ. There are 18 residues in the CDR3.

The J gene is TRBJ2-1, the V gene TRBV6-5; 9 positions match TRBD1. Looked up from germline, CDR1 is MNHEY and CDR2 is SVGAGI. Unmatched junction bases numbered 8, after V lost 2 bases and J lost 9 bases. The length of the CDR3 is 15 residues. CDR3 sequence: CASSYGQGKGGEQFF. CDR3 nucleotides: TGTGCCAGCAGTTACGGACAGGGGAAAGGAGGTGAGCAGTTCTTC.

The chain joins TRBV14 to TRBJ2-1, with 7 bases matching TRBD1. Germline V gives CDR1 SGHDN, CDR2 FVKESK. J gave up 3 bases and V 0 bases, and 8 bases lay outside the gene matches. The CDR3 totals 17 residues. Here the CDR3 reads CASSQEAGGFYYNEQFF. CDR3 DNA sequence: TGTGCCAGCAGCCAAGAGGCAGGGGGTTTTTACTACAATGAGCAGTTCTTC.

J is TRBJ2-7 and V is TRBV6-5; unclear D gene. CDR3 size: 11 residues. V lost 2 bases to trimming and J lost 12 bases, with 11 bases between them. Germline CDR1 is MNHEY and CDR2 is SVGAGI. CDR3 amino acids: CASSYGAVWYF. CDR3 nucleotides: TGTGCCAGCAGTTACGGAGCCGTCTGGTACTTC.

The CDR3 sequence is CASSVGDQPQHF. The CDR3 bases are TGTGCCAGCAGTGTCGGGGATCAGCCCCAGCATTTT. The chain uses TRBV25-1 and TRBJ1-5; D uncertain. Germline loops: CDR1 MGHDK, CDR2 SYGVNS. Trimming removed 4 bases from V and 5 bases from J, with 6 bases in between. CDR3 size: 12 residues.

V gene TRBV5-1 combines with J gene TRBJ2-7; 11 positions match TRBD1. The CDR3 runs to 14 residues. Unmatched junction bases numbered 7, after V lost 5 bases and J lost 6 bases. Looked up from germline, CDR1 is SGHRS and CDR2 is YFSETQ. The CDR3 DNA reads TGCGCCAGCAGGACCGGGACAGGGGGGCGCGAGCAGTACTTC. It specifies CASRTGTGGREQYF.

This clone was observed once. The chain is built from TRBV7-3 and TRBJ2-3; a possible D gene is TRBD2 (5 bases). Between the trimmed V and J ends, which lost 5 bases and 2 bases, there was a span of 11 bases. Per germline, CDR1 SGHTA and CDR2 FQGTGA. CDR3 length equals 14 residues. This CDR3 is CASSPGSYTDTQYF. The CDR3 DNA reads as TGTGCCAGCAGCCCGGGGTCCTACACAGATACGCAGTATTTT.

CDR3 in amino acids: CASSPGQAVSISYEQYF. CDR3 DNA sequence: TGCGCCAGCAGCCCGGGACAGGCGGTGTCGATCTCCTACGAGCAGTACTTC. The chain is built from TRBV5-1 and TRBJ2-5; 8 bases match TRBD1. TRBJ2-7 matches the DNA end more closely, so the J call is doubtful. The CDR3 has 17 amino acids. Germline V gives CDR1 SGHRS, CDR2 YFSETQ.

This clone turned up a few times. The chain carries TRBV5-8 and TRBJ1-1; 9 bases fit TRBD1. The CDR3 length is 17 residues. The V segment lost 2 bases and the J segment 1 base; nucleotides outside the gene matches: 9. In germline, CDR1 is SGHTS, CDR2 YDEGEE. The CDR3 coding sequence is TGTGCCAGCAGCTTCCGGACAGGGGCTGCCAGGAACACTGAAGCTTTCTTT. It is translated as CASSFRTGAARNTEAFF. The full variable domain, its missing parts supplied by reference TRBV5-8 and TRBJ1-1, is EAGVTQSPTHLIKTRGQQATLRCSPISGHTSVYWYQQALGLGLQFLLWYDEGEERNRGNFPPRFSGRQFPNYSSELNVNALELEDSALYLCASSFRTGAARNTEAFFGQGTRLTVV.

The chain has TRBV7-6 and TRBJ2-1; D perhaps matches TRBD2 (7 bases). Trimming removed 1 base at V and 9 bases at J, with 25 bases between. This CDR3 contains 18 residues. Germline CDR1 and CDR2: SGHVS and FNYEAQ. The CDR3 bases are TGTGCCAGCAGCTTAGTCCGGGGAGTTATGTGGGGGGGCATTGAGCAGTTCTTC. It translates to CASSLVRGVMWGGIEQFF.

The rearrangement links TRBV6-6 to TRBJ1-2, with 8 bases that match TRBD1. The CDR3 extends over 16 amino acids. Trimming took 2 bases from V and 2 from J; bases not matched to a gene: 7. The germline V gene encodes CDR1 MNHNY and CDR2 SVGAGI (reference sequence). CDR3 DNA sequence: TGTGCCAGCAGTTACCCAGGACAGGGTGGGAACTATGGCTACACCTTC. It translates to CASSYPGQGGNYGYTF.

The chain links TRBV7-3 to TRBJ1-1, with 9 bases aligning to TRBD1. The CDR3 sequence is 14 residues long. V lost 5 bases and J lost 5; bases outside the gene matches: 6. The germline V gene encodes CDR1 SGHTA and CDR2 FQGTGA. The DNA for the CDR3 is TGTGCCAGCAGCCCCGGGACAGGGTGGACTGAAGCTTTCTTT. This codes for CASSPGTGWTEAFF. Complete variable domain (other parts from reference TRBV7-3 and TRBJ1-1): GAGVSQTPSNKVTEKGKYVELRCDPISGHTALYWYRQSLGQGPEFLIYFQGTGAADDSGLPNDRFFAVRPEGSVSTLKIQRTERGDSAVYLCASSPGTGWTEAFFGQGTRLTVV.

The CDR3 nucleotides read TGTGCCAGCAGCTTAGCCTTCGGGGGGGATACGCAGTATTTT. It specifies CASSLAFGGDTQYF. This chain links TRBV5-6 with TRBJ2-3, with 7 nucleotides matching TRBD2. The CDR3 is 14 amino acids. CDR1 and CDR2 from the germline V gene are SGHDT and YYEEEE. J gave up 6 bases and V 2 bases, and 6 bases lay outside the gene matches.

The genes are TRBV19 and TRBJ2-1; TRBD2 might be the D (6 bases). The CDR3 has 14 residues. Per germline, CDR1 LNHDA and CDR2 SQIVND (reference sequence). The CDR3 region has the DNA TGTGCGCTAACCCCGGGACTCCTTGGGAATGAGCAGTTCTTC. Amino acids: CALTPGLLGNEQFF.

The DNA for the CDR3 is TGTGCCAGCGGGGGGACAGGGGGCTACGAGCAGTACTTC. It is translated as CASGGTGGYEQYF. The chain uses TRBV18 and TRBJ2-7, with 11 bases aligning to TRBD1. Trimming removed 8 bases from V and 3 bases from J; junction bases left unmatched: 3. This CDR3 contains 13 residues. Germline CDR1 reads KGHSH; CDR2 reads LQKENI.

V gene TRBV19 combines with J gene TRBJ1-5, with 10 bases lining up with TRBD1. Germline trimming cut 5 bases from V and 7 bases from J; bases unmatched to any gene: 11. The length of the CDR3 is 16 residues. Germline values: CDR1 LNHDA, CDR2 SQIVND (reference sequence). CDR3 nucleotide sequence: TGTGCCAGTAGTTCCCGGGGACAGGGGAAGAAGCAGCCCCAGCATTTT. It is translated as CASSSRGQGKKQPQHF.

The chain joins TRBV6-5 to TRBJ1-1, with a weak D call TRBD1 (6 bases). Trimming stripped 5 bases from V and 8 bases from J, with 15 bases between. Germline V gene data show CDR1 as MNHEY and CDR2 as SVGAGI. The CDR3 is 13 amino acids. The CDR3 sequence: CASSRPSGTEAFF. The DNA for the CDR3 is TGTGCCAGCAGTCGACCGTCCGGGACAGAAGCTTTCTTT.

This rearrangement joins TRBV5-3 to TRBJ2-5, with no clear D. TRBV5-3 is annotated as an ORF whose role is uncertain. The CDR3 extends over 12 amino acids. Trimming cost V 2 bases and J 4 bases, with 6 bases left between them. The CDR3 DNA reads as TGTGCCAGAAGCTTTGGGCGAGAGACCCAGTACTTC. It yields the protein CARSFGRETQYF.

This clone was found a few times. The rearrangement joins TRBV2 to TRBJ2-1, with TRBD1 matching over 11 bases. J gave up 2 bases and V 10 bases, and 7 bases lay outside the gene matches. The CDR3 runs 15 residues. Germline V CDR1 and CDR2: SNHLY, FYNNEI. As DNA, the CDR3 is TGTGCCATCTGGACAGGGGGCTTGACCTACAATGAGCAGTTCTTC. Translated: CAIWTGGLTYNEQFF.

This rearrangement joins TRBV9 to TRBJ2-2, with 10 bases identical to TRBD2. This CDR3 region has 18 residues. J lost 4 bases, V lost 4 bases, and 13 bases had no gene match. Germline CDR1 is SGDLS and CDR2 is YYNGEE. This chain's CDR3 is CASSLPSTSGASTGELFF. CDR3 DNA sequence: TGTGCCAGCAGCCTTCCAAGCACTAGCGGGGCGAGCACCGGGGAGCTGTTTTTT.

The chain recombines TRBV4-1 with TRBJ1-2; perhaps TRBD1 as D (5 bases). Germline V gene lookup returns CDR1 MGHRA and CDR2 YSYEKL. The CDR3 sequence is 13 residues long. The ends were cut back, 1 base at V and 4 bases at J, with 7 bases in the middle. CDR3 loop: CASSQGQGYGYTF. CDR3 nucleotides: TGCGCCAGCAGCCAAGGTCAGGGCTATGGCTACACCTTC.

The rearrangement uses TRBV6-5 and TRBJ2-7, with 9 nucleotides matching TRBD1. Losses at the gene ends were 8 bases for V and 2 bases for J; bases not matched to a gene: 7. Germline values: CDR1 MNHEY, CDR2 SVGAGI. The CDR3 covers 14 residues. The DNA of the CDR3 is TGTGCCAGCGCGCCGGGACAGGGCCCCTACGAGCAGTACTTC. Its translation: CASAPGQGPYEQYF.

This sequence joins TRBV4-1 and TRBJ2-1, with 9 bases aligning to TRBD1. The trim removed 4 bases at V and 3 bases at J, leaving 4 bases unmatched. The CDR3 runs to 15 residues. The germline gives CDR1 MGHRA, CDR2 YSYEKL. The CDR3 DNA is TGCGCCAGCAGCCCGGACAGGGGTCTCTACAATGAGCAGTTCTTC. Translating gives CASSPDRGLYNEQFF.

Here the CDR3 DNA reads TGTGCCAGCAGTTTCTATGCTAGCGGCGCGACCGGGGAGCTGTTTTTT. The encoded protein is CASSFYASGATGELFF. The chain has TRBV27 and TRBJ2-2; 7 bases align to TRBD2. CDR1 MNHEY and CDR2 SMNVEV come from the germline V gene (reference sequence). The trim removed 3 bases at V and 5 bases at J, leaving 9 bases unmatched. The CDR3 loop spans 16 amino acids.

In DNA, the CDR3 is TGTGCCAGTAGTATAGTGGGACAGACCTACGAGCAGTACTTC. Protein: CASSIVGQTYEQYF. This chain connects TRBV19 to TRBJ2-7; 7 bases match TRBD1. The ends lost 1 base at V and 2 bases at J; junction bases unmatched: 2. The CDR3 loop spans 14 amino acids. The germline gives CDR1 LNHDA, CDR2 SQIVND (reference sequence).